A single sample is the source of the 14 T cell receptor beta chains below, sequenced in a study of tumor-infiltrating lymphocytes in primary liver carcinoma (TCRdb year 2017). Sequenced using an Illumina HiSeq 2500. A constant-region primer and ProtoScript II reverse transcriptase were used to reverse-transcribe TCRbeta-specific cDNA from approximately 500 ng total RNA. Three nested multiplex PCR rounds, following a slightly modified ARM-PCR procedure, were used to build the TCRbeta libraries. Each of the first two PCR rounds ran for around 11 cycles and used multiplex TRBV1-TRBV30 forward primers together with a Cbeta reverse primer. TCRdb took the public reads, trimmed them with fastp at Q25, ran MiXCR for clone calling and kept in-frame beta chains. Rows matching on CDR3 protein sequence are summarized as one entry with the most common DNA and genes. The sample table shows 300,000 to 350,000 distinct CDR3 sequences, and roughly 60% are seen once. The ten biggest clones cover around 15% of the sample.

Blood RNA was extracted from unsorted whole blood with TRIzol reagent; germline DNA came from the DNeasy Blood & Tissue kit. Sequencing was performed on peripheral blood. These receptors all stem from a woman in her thirties with primary liver carcinoma and hepatitis B virus infection.

This sequence joins TRBV10-3 and TRBJ2-3; D gene uncertain. The germline V gene has CDR1 ENHRY and CDR2 SYGVKD. Between the trimmed V and J ends, which lost 0 bases and 3 bases, there was a span of 7 bases. This CDR3 comprises 14 residues. CDR3 in DNA: TGTGCCATCAGTGAGTCGGGCAAGACAGATACGCAGTATTTT. Translation gives CAISESGKTDTQYF.

The rearrangement joins TRBV7-9 to TRBJ2-7; 8 bases fit TRBD2. Germline V gene data show CDR1 as SEHNR and CDR2 as FQNEAQ (reference sequence). The CDR3 loop spans 14 amino acids. V lost 6 bases and J lost 5; bases outside the gene matches: 9. The CDR3 DNA reads as TGTGCCAGCAGTCCCAGACTAGCGTACCACGAGCAGTACTTC. This gives the protein CASSPRLAYHEQYF.

This clonotype occurred a few times. V and J are TRBV5-4 and TRBJ2-1, with a weak D call TRBD2 (6 bases). The V end was cut by 4 bases, the J end by 9 bases, with 14 bases between. Germline lookup yields CDR1 SGHNT and CDR2 YYREEE (reference sequence). This CDR3 comprises 13 residues. The CDR3, as DNA: TGTGCCAGCAGCCAGATACCCGGGGGTGAGCAGTTCTTC. Amino acid sequence: CASSQIPGGEQFF. Combining the CDR3 with reference TRBV5-4 and TRBJ2-1 gives the whole variable domain ETGVTQSPTHLIKTRGQQVTLRCSSQSGHNTVSWYQQALGQGPQFIFQYYREEENGRGNFPPRFSGLQFPNYSSELNVNALELDDSALYLCASSQIPGGEQFFGPGTRLTVL.

V gene TRBV6-2 or TRBV6-3 combines with J gene TRBJ2-7; 8 bases match TRBD1. Germline CDR1 and CDR2: MNHEY and SVGEGT. This CDR3 is 15 amino acids long. Germline trimming cut 5 bases from V and 0 bases from J; bases unmatched to any gene: 6. CDR3 loop: CASSAGGHTSYEQYF. DNA of the CDR3: TGTGCCAGCAGTGCAGGGGGCCACACCTCCTACGAGCAGTACTTC.

Of note for this clonotype: This could be a read error, since a much larger clone is one nucleotide away. The V gene is TRBV6-5, the J gene TRBJ2-3; D ambiguous. The CDR3 extends over 14 amino acids. CDR1 and CDR2 (germline): MNHEY, SVGAGI. DNA for the CDR3: TGTGCCAACAGTTACTCGAGGTCCGCAGATACGCAGTATTTT. As protein: CANSYSRSADTQYF.

As concerns this clonotype: A much larger clone differs by one base, so this may be a read error. V gene TRBV12-3 or TRBV12-4 combines with J gene TRBJ2-6; D ambiguous. V lost 6 bases and J 1 base, leaving 7 bases between the germline ends. The CDR3 contains 14 residues. This chain's CDR3 is CASSVRSGANVLTF. In nucleotides, the CDR3 is TGTGCCAGCAGCGTCCGTTCTGGGGCCAACGTCCTGACTTTC.

With respect to this clonotype: One end of the junction is discordant with germline, which a read error may explain. The chain links TRBV12-3 or TRBV12-4 to TRBJ2-5; TRBD2 matches 8 bases. This CDR3 comprises 14 residues. The CDR3 DNA follows: TGTGGCAGCGGTACGAGCGGGAGCGGTGGGACCCAGTACTTC. This sequence encodes CGSGTSGSGGTQYF.

The chain recombines TRBV28 with TRBJ2-7, with 11 bases lining up with TRBD2. V lost 6 bases and J lost 3; bases outside the gene matches: 10. This CDR3 comprises 16 residues. Germline CDR1 is MDHEN and CDR2 is SYDVKM. CDR3 bases: TGTGCCAGCAGCCCAACTAGCGGGAGAACACGCTACGAGCAGTACTTC. As protein: CASSPTSGRTRYEQYF.

This clonotype has just a few counts. The chain links TRBV6-5 to TRBJ2-5; 8 positions agree with TRBD2. The germline gives CDR1 MNHEY, CDR2 SVGAGI. J lost 1 base, V lost 7 bases, and 2 bases had no gene match. The CDR3 has 13 residues. CDR3 nucleotides: TGTGCCAGCACCGGGACTAGCCAAGAGACCCAGTACTTC. Translated: CASTGTSQETQYF.

Comments on this clonotype: The junction departs from germline at one end; a sequencing error may be responsible. This rearrangement joins TRBV6-2 or TRBV6-3 to TRBJ2-6; weak D call: TRBD2 (6 bases). Germline V CDR1 and CDR2: MNHEY, SVGEGT. The CDR3 is 15 amino acids. DNA of the CDR3: TGTGCTAGCAGTCGAGGACTAAGTGGGACCAACGTCCTGACTTTC. Translation gives CASSRGLSGTNVLTF.

To note about this clonotype: This may be a read error: a much more frequent sequence differs by one nucleotide. The rearrangement joins TRBV6-2 or TRBV6-3 to TRBJ2-1; D unresolved. The CDR3 is made up of 13 amino acids. Germline V gene sequence: CDR1 MNHEY, CDR2 SVGEGT. The ends were cut back, 6 bases at V and 7 bases at J, with 13 bases in the middle. CDR3 nucleotides: TGTGCCAGCAGGTACCCCGGATTAAATGAGCAGTTCTTC. Its protein is CASRYPGLNEQFF.

This clonotype has more than one count but fewer than ten. The rearrangement links TRBV28 to TRBJ2-7, with D uncertain. V dropped 2 bases and J dropped 6 bases, with 8 bases sitting between them. CDR1 and CDR2 (germline): MDHEN, SYDVKM. There are 12 residues in the CDR3. CDR3 sequence (DNA): TGTGCCAGCAGTTTAGGACGGTCCGAGCAGTACTTC. This codes for CASSLGRSEQYF.

With respect to this clonotype: One end of the junction fails to match germline, which may point to a read error. CDR3 sequence: CASSTDRGETQFF. As DNA, the CDR3 is TGCGCCAGCAGCACTGACAGGGGAGAGACCCAGTTCTTC. The rearrangement joins TRBV11-2 to TRBJ2-5; 8 nucleotides agree with TRBD1. Near its end, the DNA agrees better with TRBJ2-1, so the J call may be wrong. CDR3 length: 13 amino acids. In germline, CDR1 is SGHAT, CDR2 FQNNGV.

This chain links TRBV4-3 with TRBJ1-2; no reliable D call. The CDR3 loop spans 14 amino acids. CDR1 is LGHNA and CDR2 is YSLEER in the germline V gene. The chain's CDR3 is CISSAELEIYGYTF. For the CDR3, the DNA is TGCATCAGCAGCGCTGAATTGGAGATCTATGGCTACACCTTC.